Below are 27 T cell receptor beta chains sequenced from a single sample in a study of post-analysis software for immune sequencing data (dated by TCRdb to between 2014 and 2017). These receptors' targets are unknown. Library preparation employed PCR. TCRdb lists the instrument as Illumina HiSeq 2500. To reduce PCR and sequencing biases, unique molecular identifiers were built into the TCR beta cDNA libraries. Clones were called with MiXCR by TCRdb after fastp trimmed the public reads at Q25, and only in-frame beta chains were retained. Every CDR3 protein is listed once, alongside the most common genes and DNA of its rows. The sample table lists more than 350,000 distinct CDR3 sequences, approximately 39% of them with a count of one. The ten largest make up less than 8% of the sample. Broad study findings and their caveats: Significantly higher frequencies in patients than in controls were found for about 5 TRBV segments, including TRBV5-6, TRBV5-1 and TRBV20-1.

The material sequenced was blood. The receptors stem from a girl aged 2 to 10 with multiple sclerosis.

This clonotype has only a few counts. A read error may account for a junction end that differs from germline. This chain connects TRBV6-6 to TRBJ2-4, with a possible D match to TRBD1 (5 bases). Per germline, CDR1 MNHNY and CDR2 SVGAGI (reference sequence). This CDR3 region has 16 residues. The CDR3 DNA is TGTGCCGGCAGTTTACCGACAGCCCTAGCCAAAAACATTCAGTACTTC. As protein: CAGSLPTALAKNIQYF.

Worth noting for this clonotype: The germline gene is not matched at one end of the junction; a read error may be the cause. The rearrangement links TRBV24-1 to TRBJ2-6; TRBD2 is a possible D gene (6 bases). In germline, CDR1 is KGHDR, CDR2 SFDVKD. This CDR3 comprises 18 residues. The CDR3 spells CATSGISSGPTGANVPTF. The CDR3 DNA sequence: TGTGCCACCTCAGGGATCTCCAGCGGGCCCACCGGGGCCAACGTCCCGACTTTC.

V and J are TRBV20-1 and TRBJ2-1, with D unresolved. The CDR3 runs to 14 residues. Germline V gene data show CDR1 as DFQATT and CDR2 as SNEGSKA (reference sequence). The V gene lost 6 bases and the J gene lost 6 bases, with 18 bases spanning the gap. Here the CDR3 reads CSATPPARFNEQFF. The CDR3 nucleotides read TGCAGTGCCACGCCACCGGCGCGATTCAATGAGCAGTTCTTC.

This clonotype has more than one count but fewer than ten. The rearrangement uses TRBV10-2 and TRBJ1-1; D is possibly TRBD1 (6 bases). This CDR3 has 13 amino acids. Trimming cost V 7 bases and J 4 bases, with 13 bases left between them. Germline-derived CDR1 and CDR2 are WSHSY and SAAADI. CDR3 nucleotide sequence: TGCGCCAGCACTGACCAGGGGTTCACTGAAGCTTTCTTT. This sequence encodes CASTDQGFTEAFF.

The V and J genes are TRBV5-6 and TRBJ2-1; D might be TRBD1 or TRBD2, each matching 5 bases. The CDR3 totals 17 residues. V lost 3 bases and J 3 bases, leaving 19 bases between the germline ends. Germline CDR1 and CDR2: SGHDT and YYEEEE. CDR3 residues: CASSWGKERSIYNEQFF. As DNA, the CDR3 is TGTGCCAGCAGCTGGGGGAAGGAGCGGTCAATCTACAATGAGCAGTTCTTC.

With respect to this clonotype: This may come from a read error, since a much larger clone is one base off. The chain has TRBV20-1 and TRBJ2-7; perhaps TRBD2 as D (6 bases). The CDR3 extends over 14 amino acids. Germline V gene sequence: CDR1 DFQATT, CDR2 SNEGSKA (reference sequence). Deletions cut 1 base from V and 4 bases from J, with 14 bases between. CDR3 residues: CSARGLVGEYEQYF. As DNA, the CDR3 is TGCAGTGCTAGAGGACTAGTGGGAGAGTACGAGCAGTACTTC.

The chain couples TRBV12-3 or TRBV12-4 to TRBJ1-1; possibly TRBD1 for D (5 bases). V was shortened by 0 bases and J by 4 bases, with 18 bases between the two germline ends. This CDR3 is built from 17 residues. The CDR3 sequence is CASSLAKWVGVGTEAFF. The CDR3 nucleotides are TGTGCCAGCAGTTTAGCAAAGTGGGTGGGGGTTGGCACTGAAGCTTTCTTT.

The gene calls are TRBV7-2 and TRBJ2-3; 16 positions agree with TRBD2. This CDR3 comprises 18 residues. Germline values: CDR1 SGHTA, CDR2 FQGNSA. Losses at the gene ends were 4 bases for V and 4 bases for J; bases not matched to a gene: 8. CDR3 nucleotides: TGTGCCAGCAGCTCGCCGGGACTAGCGGGAGGGCTCGCAGATACGCAGTATTTT. Its protein is CASSSPGLAGGLADTQYF.

The chain employs TRBV5-1 and TRBJ2-3; TRBD1 might be the D (5 bases). Germline CDR1 is SGHRS and CDR2 is YFSETQ. V was cut by 0 bases and J by 3 bases, with 20 bases left in between. The CDR3 runs to 18 residues. The CDR3 nucleotides are TGCGCCAGCAGCTTGGAAACAGGCGTGGGGTCCGAAACAGATACGCAGTATTTT. Encoded protein: CASSLETGVGSETDTQYF.

This clonotype was detected many times. This chain uses TRBV7-8 with TRBJ2-1, with D tentatively TRBD2 (7 bases). The CDR3 contains 16 residues. Germline lookup yields CDR1 SGHVS and CDR2 FQNEAQ. Trimming took off 7 bases at V and 3 bases at J, with 19 bases between the two ends. CDR3 DNA: TGTGCCAGCACCACCATCGGGGGGCCCCTCTACAATGAGCAGTTCTTC. It is translated as CASTTIGGPLYNEQFF.

This clonotype was seen a few times. This chain uses TRBV4-1 with TRBJ2-5, with D possibly being TRBD1 (6 bases). CDR1 MGHRA and CDR2 YSYEKL come from the germline V gene. The CDR3 extends over 16 amino acids. The V and J ends lost 4 bases and 5 bases respectively, with 20 bases between them. For the CDR3, the DNA is TGCGCCAGCAGCCTATCCGACAGGACTGTGGGGGAGACCCAGTACTTC. Translating gives CASSLSDRTVGETQYF.

The table lists this clonotype with a count of one. V usage is TRBV3-1 and J usage is TRBJ2-7; 13 bases align to TRBD2. With 6 bases clipped from V and 7 bases from J, the junction kept 12 bases outside the gene matches. Germline V gene sequence: CDR1 LGHDT, CDR2 YNNKEL (reference sequence). The length of the CDR3 is 16 residues. As DNA, the CDR3 is TGTGCCAGCAGACTGACACTAGCGGGGGGGTCCAATGAGCAGTACTTC. As protein: CASRLTLAGGSNEQYF.

This clonotype was detected only once. The chain uses TRBV18 and TRBJ1-5, with unresolved D. Germline-derived CDR1 and CDR2 are KGHSH and LQKENI. V was shortened by 5 bases and J by 1 base, with 12 bases between the two germline ends. The CDR3 extends over 15 amino acids. The CDR3 DNA follows: TGTGCCAGCTCAGTAGGTCCGGGAAGCAATCAGCCCCAGCATTTT. Protein product: CASSVGPGSNQPQHF.

This clonotype was picked up a small number of times. The chain is built from TRBV20-1 and TRBJ2-3, with TRBD2 matching over 10 bases. The CDR3 totals 16 residues. The J segment lost 2 bases and the V segment lost 2 bases, leaving 7 bases of the junction unmatched. Germline V gives CDR1 DFQATT, CDR2 SNEGSKA (reference sequence). CDR3 loop: CSARLAGAPITDTQYF. The CDR3 DNA follows: TGCAGTGCTAGACTAGCGGGGGCCCCTATCACAGATACGCAGTATTTT.

The J gene is TRBJ1-2, the V gene TRBV29-1; TRBD1 agrees at 10 bases. Germline V CDR1 and CDR2: SQVTM, ANQGSEA. The CDR3 loop spans 12 amino acids. Losses at the gene ends were 7 bases for V and 7 bases for J; bases not matched to a gene: 6. The CDR3 region has the DNA TGCAGCGCCGACAGGGGGCTTTTTGGCTACACCTTC. Its protein product is CSADRGLFGYTF.

The genes are TRBV10-3 and TRBJ1-2, with 7 bases lining up with TRBD1. Germline V gene data show CDR1 as ENHRY and CDR2 as SYGVKD. The ends lost 6 bases at V and 5 bases at J; junction bases unmatched: 9. The CDR3 consists of 14 residues. CDR3 nucleotides: TGTGCCATCAGCCTAACAGGGGCGGGATATGGCTACACCTTC. The encoded protein is CAISLTGAGYGYTF.

This clonotype was observed a handful of times. CDR3 residues: CSVSDESLAGGWFGQYF. CDR3 bases: TGCAGCGTCTCCGATGAATCACTAGCGGGAGGGTGGTTCGGGCAGTACTTC. The chain couples TRBV29-1 to TRBJ2-5, with 13 nucleotides matching TRBD2. Trimming at V came to 6 bases and at J to 11 bases, leaving 21 bases not matched to a gene. Germline V gene lookup returns CDR1 SQVTM and CDR2 ANQGSEA. The CDR3 loop spans 17 amino acids.

This clonotype was seen a handful of times. This chain uses TRBV5-1 with TRBJ1-4; D uncertain. Germline CDR1 reads SGHRS; CDR2 reads YFSETQ. The CDR3 extends over 15 amino acids. V lost 0 bases, J lost 4 bases, and 10 bases lay in between. The CDR3 DNA is TGCGCCAGCAGCTTGGTTCCACAGATTAATGAAAAACTGTTTTTT. Translation gives CASSLVPQINEKLFF.

The chain has TRBV20-1 and TRBJ2-5, with D tentatively TRBD1 (6 bases). The germline CDR1 and CDR2 sequences are DFQATT and SNEGSKA (reference sequence). The CDR3 consists of 13 residues. Trimming took off 4 bases at V and 3 bases at J, with 12 bases between the two ends. CDR3 sequence reads: CSAISRGKETQYF. In DNA form, the CDR3 reads TGCAGTGCTATAAGTAGGGGGAAAGAGACCCAGTACTTC.

This chain links TRBV5-8 with TRBJ2-1; perhaps D is TRBD1 or TRBD2 (6 bases each). V lost 1 base, J lost 4 bases, and 18 bases lay in between. The germline CDR1 and CDR2 sequences are SGHTS and YDEGEE. The CDR3 is 17 residues long. The CDR3 region has the DNA TGTGCCAGCAGCTTGAATATTGGGGGGCATCCATACAATGAGCAGTTCTTC. Its protein is CASSLNIGGHPYNEQFF. Complete variable domain (other parts from reference TRBV5-8 and TRBJ2-1): EAGVTQSPTHLIKTRGQQATLRCSPISGHTSVYWYQQALGLGLQFLLWYDEGEERNRGNFPPRFSGRQFPNYSSELNVNALELEDSALYLCASSLNIGGHPYNEQFFGPGTRLTVL.

This clonotype is a singleton in its sample. The V and J genes are TRBV24-1 and TRBJ2-7; D not certain. The end of the DNA aligns better with TRBJ2-5, so the J call may be wrong. This CDR3 is built from 14 residues. Germline V gene data show CDR1 as KGHDR and CDR2 as SFDVKD. Here the CDR3 reads CATSDFGQVETQYF. The CDR3 bases are TGTGCCACCAGTGATTTTGGGCAGGTGGAGACCCAGTACTTC.

The chain is built from TRBV7-2 and TRBJ2-7, with D perhaps given as TRBD1 or TRBD2 (6 bases each). Germline assignment: CDR1 SGHTA and CDR2 FQGNSA. This CDR3 is 14 amino acids long. V lost 7 bases to trimming and J lost 2 bases, with 15 bases between them. Written as DNA, the CDR3 is TGTGCCAGCAAGGAGAGGGGGGTAACCTACGAGCAGTACTTC. It translates to CASKERGVTYEQYF.

V gene TRBV7-3 combines with J gene TRBJ2-1; TRBD2 might be the D (6 bases). The germline V gene encodes CDR1 SGHTA and CDR2 FQGTGA. The CDR3 covers 15 residues. Between the trimmed V and J ends, which lost 2 bases and 2 bases, there was a span of 10 bases. CDR3 amino acids: CASSLGAGPYNEQFF. The DNA of the CDR3 is TGTGCCAGCAGCTTAGGCGCGGGACCCTACAATGAGCAGTTCTTC.

This clonotype was counted only a few times. The junction shows a germline mismatch at one end, possibly a read error. The chain is built from TRBV7-9 and TRBJ2-3, with unresolved D. CDR1 and CDR2 (germline): SEHNR, FQNEAQ (reference sequence). The CDR3 runs 15 residues. The CDR3 spells CANSLELTTTDTQYF. CDR3 coding DNA: TGTGCCAACAGCTTAGAATTAACTACCACAGATACGCAGTATTTT.

This clonotype occurred once. V gene TRBV28 combines with J gene TRBJ2-5, with TRBD1 matching 7 bases. The DNA end favors TRBJ2-7, so the J call may be wrong. This CDR3 has 16 residues. Germline V CDR1 and CDR2: MDHEN, SYDVKM. This CDR3 reads CASRRYRGSRVSEQYF. The CDR3 DNA reads TGTGCCAGCAGGCGATACAGGGGTTCCCGTGTGAGCGAGCAGTACTTC.

A few counts support this clonotype. The V and J genes are TRBV28 and TRBJ1-2; a weak D match, TRBD1 (5 bases). The CDR3 contains 14 residues. Germline assignment: CDR1 MDHEN and CDR2 SYDVKM. V lost 4 bases and J lost 6, with 15 bases in between. The CDR3 protein is CASSWTGTRDGYTF. CDR3 bases: TGTGCCAGCAGTTGGACTGGGACGCGGGATGGCTACACCTTC.

V and J are TRBV7-2 and TRBJ1-2, with 7 bases matching TRBD1. This CDR3 is 13 amino acids long. The J segment lost 4 bases and the V segment lost 9 bases, leaving 8 bases of the junction unmatched. Per the germline V gene, CDR1 is SGHTA and CDR2 is FQGNSA. CDR3 region: CASDPTGSYGYTF. CDR3 nucleotide sequence: TGTGCCAGTGACCCGACAGGGAGCTATGGCTACACCTTC.